These 8 T cell receptor beta chains share one sample of origin, sequenced in a study of tissue T cells after allogeneic stem cell transplantation. Method: immunoSEQ multiplex PCR; TCRdb's copy keeps in-frame clones and lacks some. The table lists about 6,300 clones, around 70% of them singletons, with less than 8.5% in the top ten. The sample here was tissue from the rectum, taken at autopsy. Receptors were obtained from a woman aged 18-49 years with breast cancer.

This sequence joins TRBV6-2 or TRBV6-3 and TRBJ1-6; 7 positions match TRBD1. Germline V gene data show CDR1 as MNHEY and CDR2 as SVGEGT. J was trimmed by 10 bases and V by 5 bases; bases with no gene match: 8. The CDR3 is made up of 14 amino acids. The CDR3 spells CASSPTGEGSPLHF. DNA for the CDR3: TGTGCCAGCAGTCCCACAGGGGAGGGATCACCCCTCCACTTT.

This rearrangement joins TRBV6-6 to TRBJ2-5; 11 nucleotides align to TRBD1. CDR1 is MNHNY, CDR2 SVGAGI, per germline (reference sequence). This CDR3 has 14 amino acids. J gave up 4 bases and V 4 bases, and 2 bases lay outside the gene matches. In DNA, the CDR3 is TGTGCCAGCAGTTGGGGACAGGGGGGAGAGACCCAGTACTTC. It yields the protein CASSWGQGGETQYF.

In its sample, this clone was seen a few times. The chain recombines TRBV27 with TRBJ1-6; maybe TRBD1 (6 bases). Germline CDR1 is MNHEY and CDR2 is SMNVEV (reference sequence). The length of the CDR3 is 12 residues. The V end lost 5 bases, the J end lost 10 bases, and 9 bases lay between the germline ends. CDR3 DNA sequence: TGTGCCAGCAGTCGGGGGCGGTCACCCCTCCACTTT. As protein: CASSRGRSPLHF.

This sequence joins TRBV6-5 and TRBJ2-3, with 9 bases identical to TRBD2. From germline, CDR1 is MNHEY and CDR2 SVGAGI. The junction had 6 bases not matched to a gene; V was cut back by 6 bases and J by 5 bases. CDR3 length: 14 amino acids. The CDR3 reads CASSLSGSEDTQYF. The DNA for the CDR3 is TGTGCCAGCAGCCTTAGCGGGAGTGAAGATACGCAGTATTTT.

This chain uses TRBV30 with TRBJ2-7; weak D call: TRBD1 (6 bases). This CDR3 spans 11 amino acids. From germline, CDR1 is GTSNPN and CDR2 SVGIG (reference sequence). The V end was cut by 8 bases, the J end by 3 bases, with 11 bases between. The CDR3: CARGQSYEQYF. The CDR3 DNA follows: TGTGCCCGTGGACAGAGCTACGAGCAGTACTTC.

This sequence joins TRBV12-3 or TRBV12-4 and TRBJ1-1; D not certain. The CDR3 consists of 12 residues. Trimming pared 6 bases from V and 9 bases from J, leaving 14 bases between. CDR3 nucleotides: TGTGCCAGCAGCCCGGACGGACTGAAAGCTTTCTTT. Residues: CASSPDGLKAFF.

This clone showed up just once. The rearrangement uses TRBV6-2 or TRBV6-3 and TRBJ2-5; either TRBD1 or TRBD2 may supply D (5 bases each). This CDR3 is built from 17 residues. Trimming pared 6 bases from V and 1 base from J, leaving 21 bases between. CDR1 and CDR2 from the germline V gene are MNHEY and SVGEGT. The DNA for the CDR3 is TGTGCCAGCAGCCGTCTTAAACTTCAGGGAGTCCAAGAGACCCAGTACTTC. Protein product: CASSRLKLQGVQETQYF.

This clone was seen only once. This rearrangement joins TRBV12-3 or TRBV12-4 to TRBJ2-5; D is ambiguous. Trimming pared 4 bases from V and 2 bases from J, leaving 8 bases between. CDR3 length: 13 amino acids. CDR3 region: CASSSDWQETQYF. DNA for the CDR3: TGTGCCAGCAGTTCCGACTGGCAAGAGACCCAGTACTTC.